This TCR beta chain was identified during a study of blood T cell repertoires in COVID-19. Sequencing used immunoSEQ multiplex PCR; TCRdb keeps in-frame clones, though not all of them. The sample shows fewer than 250,000 clones, about 86% of them seen only once. In germline, CDR1 is MNHEY, CDR2 SMNVEV (reference sequence). The CDR3 is 15 amino acids. Trimming pared 6 bases from V and 5 bases from J, leaving 16 bases between. The material sequenced was PBMCs or T cells enriched from blood (not recorded which). This TCR was sampled from a woman in her fifties or sixties with acute COVID-19. The genes are TRBV27 and TRBJ1-4; D is unresolved. The CDR3 DNA reads TGTGCCAGCAGATTCGTAACAAAACGAAATGAAAAACTGTTTTTT. Residues: CASRFVTKRNEKLFF.